This TCR beta chain was captured by sequencing in a study of T cell responses to AZD1222 COVID-19 vaccine. TCRdb's copy holds only in-frame clones and misses some; the assay was immunoSEQ multiplex PCR. Counted here are some 150,000 clones, approximately 91% occurring once; the ten biggest clones make up approximately 1.5%. The germline V and J ends were trimmed by 1 base and 6 bases, with 9 bases remaining between them. There are 13 residues in the CDR3. This clone was found once. Its antigen is as yet unknown. Study-wide results and limits: Unmutated variant regions reportedly attract nearly half of all spike-specific TCRs. It was only after the peak T cell response that any repertoires were sampled.

The chain joins TRBV12-3 or TRBV12-4 to TRBJ1-1; D is unresolved. The input for sequencing was peripheral blood, taken 28 days after the second AZD1222 dose. The clonotype comes from an adult who received the AZD1222 COVID-19 vaccine. The CDR3 loop reads CASSLGGWSEAFF. CDR3 nucleotides: TGTGCCAGCAGTTTAGGGGGTTGGTCTGAAGCTTTCTTT.